The source of this T cell receptor (beta chain) is a study of neurological immune-mediated disorders. TCRdb re-called the 5' RACE reads through MiXCR, storing one row per CDR3 protein. The sample shows tens of thousands of distinct CDR3 sequences, around 4.8% of them seen only once. This clonotype was seen many times. The receptor's source is a woman between 65 and 79 years old with multiple sclerosis. Sequences were obtained from PBMCs.

The CDR3 loop is CSAPGTSGRGSTDTQYF. CDR3 coding DNA: TGCAGTGCTCCTGGGACTAGCGGGAGGGGTAGCACAGATACGCAGTATTTT. The chain employs TRBV20-1 and TRBJ2-3, with 16 bases matching TRBD2. Germline CDR1 DFQATT, CDR2 SNEGSKA (reference sequence). V lost 5 bases, J lost 0 bases, and 5 bases stayed unmatched. The CDR3 extends over 17 amino acids.